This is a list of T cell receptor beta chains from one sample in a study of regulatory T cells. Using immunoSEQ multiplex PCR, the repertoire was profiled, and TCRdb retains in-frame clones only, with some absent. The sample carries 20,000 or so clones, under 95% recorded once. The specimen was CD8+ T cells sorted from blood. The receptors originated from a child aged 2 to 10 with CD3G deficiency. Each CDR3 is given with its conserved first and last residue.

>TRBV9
CASSVGDMNTEAFF
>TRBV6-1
CASSELTPGQGWTEAFF
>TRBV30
CAWSDQGSPLHF
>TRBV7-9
CASSPLGQGSTDTQYF
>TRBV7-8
CASSSLDSQETQYF
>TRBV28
CASSMTGPEENIQYF
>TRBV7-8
CASSTTGYNQPQHF
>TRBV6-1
CASSELETSSYEQYF
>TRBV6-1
CASSVFGTGLNEQYF
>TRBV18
CASSSTSGSITPDTQYF
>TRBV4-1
CASSQEGDTQYF
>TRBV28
CASSHPTGGVGTQYF
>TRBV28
CASSFRGDNSPLHF
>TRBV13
CASSGGTAGRGYTF
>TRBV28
CASSSSSNSYEQYF
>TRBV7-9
CASSPGLIGTDTQYF
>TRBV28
CASREGQATGELFF
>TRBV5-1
CASSLAGLSGYTF
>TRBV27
CASRLAGGINEQFF
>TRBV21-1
CAPPSGRGDTQYF
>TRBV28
CASSSDINYGYTF
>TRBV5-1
CASSWTVGDTQYF